This record concerns one T cell receptor beta chain sequence. This sample stems from a study of shared clonotypes between healthy human individuals. TCRdb's table, derived via immunoSEQ multiplex PCR, lists solely in-frame clones and lacks some. The table records around 1.4 million clones, 98% to 99% of them present only once. There are 15 residues in the CDR3. CDR1 is KGHSH and CDR2 is LQKENI in the germline V gene. V lost 6 bases, J lost 1 base, and 12 bases lay in between. Material: naive CD4+ T cells sorted from blood. Subset specified: CD45RA+ positively selected. The rearrangement links TRBV18 to TRBJ2-2; D is unresolved. This TCR came from a man aged 30 to 39 in good health. Written as DNA, the CDR3 is TGTGCCAGCTCTCCATGGAACGGGAACACCGGGGAGCTGTTTTTT. This encodes CASSPWNGNTGELFF.